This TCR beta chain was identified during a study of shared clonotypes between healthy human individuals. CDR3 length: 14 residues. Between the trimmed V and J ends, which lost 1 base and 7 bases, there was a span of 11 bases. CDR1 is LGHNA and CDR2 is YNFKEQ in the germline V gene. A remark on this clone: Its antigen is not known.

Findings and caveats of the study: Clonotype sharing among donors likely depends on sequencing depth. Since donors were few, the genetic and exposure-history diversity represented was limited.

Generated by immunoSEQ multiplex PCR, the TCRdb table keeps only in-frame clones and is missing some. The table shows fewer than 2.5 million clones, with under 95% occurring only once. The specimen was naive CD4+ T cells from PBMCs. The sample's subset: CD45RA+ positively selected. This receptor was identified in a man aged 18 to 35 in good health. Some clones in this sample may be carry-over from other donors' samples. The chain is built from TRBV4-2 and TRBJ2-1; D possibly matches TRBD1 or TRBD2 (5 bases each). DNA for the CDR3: TGTGCCAGCAGCCAAGGGGGACCGGGAAATGAGCAGTTCTTC. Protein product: CASSQGGPGNEQFF.